Listed below are T cell receptor beta chains from one sample, sequenced in a study of blood T cell repertoires in COVID-19. Sequencing was performed with immunoSEQ multiplex PCR; in TCRdb, only in-frame clones are kept and a portion is missing. Among approximately 300,000 clones listed, 80% to 90% were seen once. Source material: peripheral blood. The source is a woman between 45 and 60 years old with acute or convalescent COVID-19. Each CDR3 is given with its conserved first and last residue. The order of the fields is J gene, V gene, D gene, clone size, CDR3 protein, CDR3 DNA. The D gene is left open where the match is weak. Clone sizes are given selectively: once, few, many, or a class where the clone is expanded.

>TRBJ2-1|TRBV10-3|TRBD2|NA
CAIRAWGGDNEQFF
TGTGCCATCAGGGCTTGGGGGGGAGACAATGAGCAGTTCTTC
>TRBJ2-7|TRBV5-1|TRBD1|once
CASSLEGAPEQYF
TGCGCCAGCAGCTTGGAGGGGGCCCCCGAGCAGTACTTC
>TRBJ1-3|TRBV5-6|NA|NA
CASSLVQEVVF
TGTGCCAGCAGCTTGGTTCAGGAGGTAGTTTTT
>TRBJ1-4|TRBV6-6|TRBD1|many
CASSYPRTGNEKLFF
TGTGCCAGCAGTTACCCCAGGACAGGGAATGAAAAACTGTTTTTT
>TRBJ1-5|TRBV5-8|NA|NA
CASTGREVRAQHF
TGTGCCAGCACCGGCAGGGAGGTACGAGCCCAGCATTTT
>TRBJ2-1|TRBV6-5|NA|once
CASSYSQGLSEQFF
TGTGCCAGCAGTTACTCCCAGGGGTTAAGTGAGCAGTTCTTC
>TRBJ2-3|TRBV7-7|NA|NA
CASSTTTGSDTQYF
TGTGCCAGCAGCACTACCACAGGATCTGATACGCAGTATTTT
>TRBJ1-2|TRBV10-3|TRBD1|NA
CAISPTTGEFYGYTF
TGTGCCATCAGCCCGACGACAGGGGAATTCTATGGCTACACCTTC
>TRBJ2-1|TRBV11-3|NA|NA
CASSLVRAGEQFF
TGTGCCAGCAGCTTAGTCAGGGCTGGGGAGCAGTTCTTC
>TRBJ2-3|TRBV5-4|NA|NA
CASSPQGYPGDTQYF
TGTGCCAGCAGCCCACAGGGTTACCCTGGGGATACGCAGTATTTT
>TRBJ2-2|TRBV4-1|NA|NA
CASSQMTANTGELFF
TGCGCCAGCAGCCAAATGACAGCGAACACCGGGGAGCTGTTTTTT
>TRBJ2-5|TRBV6-4|TRBD1|NA
CASSDTTGATTQYF
TGTGCCAGCAGTGACACTACAGGGGCCACGACCCAGTACTTC
>TRBJ2-7|TRBV6-1|TRBD1|NA
CASSDRDRFSYEQYF
TGTGCCAGCAGTGACCGGGACAGATTTTCCTACGAGCAGTACTTC
>TRBJ1-1|TRBV9|NA|NA
CASSGRNTEAFF
TGTGCCAGCAGTGGGAGGAACACTGAAGCTTTCTTT
>TRBJ2-7|TRBV7-2|TRBD2|NA
CASSLSGRNLYEQYF
TGTGCCAGCAGCCTTAGCGGGAGAAATCTCTACGAGCAGTACTTC
>TRBJ1-2|TRBV6-5|NA|NA
CASSRDTSYGYTF
TGTGCCAGCAGCCGGGACACCAGCTATGGCTACACCTTC
>TRBJ2-3|TRBV4-2|TRBD2|NA
CASSQGLAGVSTDTQYF
TGTGCCAGCAGCCAGGGCCTAGCGGGGGTTAGCACAGATACGCAGTATTTT
>TRBJ1-2|TRBV30|TRBD1|NA
CAWSVRQGVYGYTF
TGTGCCTGGAGTGTTCGACAGGGGGTCTATGGCTACACCTTC
>TRBJ1-2|TRBV3-1/TRBV3-2|TRBD1|NA
CASSHSSGQGVYGYTF
TGTGCCAGCAGCCACTCGTCGGGACAGGGTGTCTATGGCTACACCTTC
>TRBJ2-2|TRBV2|TRBD2|NA
CASSRGLAVANTGELFF
TGTGCCAGCAGCAGGGGACTAGCGGTCGCGAACACCGGGGAGCTGTTTTTT
>TRBJ2-7|TRBV9|TRBD1|NA
CASARGPGEQYF
TGTGCCAGCGCCAGGGGGCCGGGGGAGCAGTACTTC
>TRBJ2-1|TRBV4-2|TRBD1|NA
CASSQDPGQSNEQFF
TGTGCCAGCAGCCAAGATCCGGGACAGAGTAATGAGCAGTTCTTC
>TRBJ2-1|TRBV11-3|NA|NA
CASSLVPLAGEQFF
TGTGCCAGCAGCTTAGTCCCACTCGCGGGGGAGCAGTTCTTC
>TRBJ1-3|TRBV9|NA|NA
CASREGNTIYF
TGTGCCAGCAGGGAGGGAAACACCATATATTTT
>TRBJ2-2|TRBV7-2|NA|NA
CASSQGGYGELFF
TGTGCCAGCAGTCAAGGCGGGTACGGGGAGCTGTTTTTT
>TRBJ2-1|TRBV4-1|TRBD1|once
CASSQEIGTGHYNEQFF
TGCGCCAGCAGCCAGGAGATCGGGACAGGGCACTACAATGAGCAGTTCTTC
>TRBJ1-4|TRBV5-6|NA|few
CASSLYGTQANEKLFF
TGTGCCAGCAGCTTGTACGGGACACAGGCTAATGAAAAACTGTTTTTT
>TRBJ1-1|TRBV18|NA|NA
CASSPRGDRFEAFF
TGTGCCAGCTCACCACGGGGAGACCGCTTTGAAGCTTTCTTT
>TRBJ1-5|TRBV7-2|TRBD1|NA
CASTLTGNQPQHF
TGTGCCAGCACCCTGACAGGGAATCAGCCCCAGCATTTT
>TRBJ2-1|TRBV7-3|TRBD2|NA
CASSFSGSGDEQFF
TGTGCCAGCAGCTTTAGCGGGAGCGGCGATGAGCAGTTCTTC
>TRBJ1-2|TRBV7-9|NA|once
CASSLGASPWGYTF
TGTGCCAGCAGCTTAGGCGCAAGCCCCTGGGGCTACACCTTC
>TRBJ2-3|TRBV2|NA|few
CASSAPGEGTDTQYF
TGTGCCAGCAGTGCCCCAGGGGAAGGCACAGATACGCAGTATTTT
>TRBJ2-5|TRBV5-4|TRBD2|few
CASSLASGGETQYF
TGTGCCAGCAGCCTAGCTAGCGGGGGAGAGACCCAGTACTTC
>TRBJ1-1|TRBV5-1|TRBD1|NA
CASSAGTGLTSF
TGCGCCAGCAGCGCCGGGACAGGCCTTACCTCCTTT
>TRBJ2-1|TRBV11-3|NA|NA
CASSWGGTQPDDEQFF
TGTGCCAGCAGCTGGGGCGGGACTCAACCTGATGATGAGCAGTTCTTC
>TRBJ2-1|TRBV5-4|NA|few
CASSLASGLNNEQFF
TGTGCCAGCAGCTTGGCCAGCGGGCTGAACAATGAGCAGTTCTTC
>TRBJ1-2|TRBV3-1/TRBV3-2|NA|NA
CASSQRDYYGYTF
TGTGCCAGCAGCCAGAGGGACTACTATGGCTACACCTTC
>TRBJ1-1|TRBV7-9|NA|NA
CASSLDLGVGTEAFF
TGTGCCAGCAGCTTAGATTTAGGGGTTGGGACTGAAGCTTTCTTT
>TRBJ2-3|TRBV5-1|NA|once
CASSLERGGDQANTQYF
TGCGCCAGCAGCTTGGAAAGGGGCGGAGATCAGGCAAATACGCAGTATTTT
>TRBJ2-2|TRBV2|TRBD1|NA
CASVDRGDTGELFF
TGTGCCAGCGTGGACAGGGGTGACACCGGGGAGCTGTTTTTT
>TRBJ2-2|TRBV2|TRBD1|NA
CASSAGTDTGELFF
TGTGCCAGCAGTGCCGGGACAGACACCGGGGAGCTGTTTTTT